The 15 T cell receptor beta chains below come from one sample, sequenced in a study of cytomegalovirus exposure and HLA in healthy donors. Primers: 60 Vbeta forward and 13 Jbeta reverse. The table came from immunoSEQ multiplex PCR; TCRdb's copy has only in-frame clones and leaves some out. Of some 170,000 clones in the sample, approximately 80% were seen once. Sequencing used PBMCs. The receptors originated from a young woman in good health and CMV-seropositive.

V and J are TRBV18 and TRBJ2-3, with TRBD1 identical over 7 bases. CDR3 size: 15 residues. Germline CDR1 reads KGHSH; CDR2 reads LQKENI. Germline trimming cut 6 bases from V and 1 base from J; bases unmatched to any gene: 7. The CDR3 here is CASSRGQVRTDTQYF. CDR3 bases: TGTGCCAGCTCCCGTGGACAGGTTCGCACAGATACGCAGTATTTT.

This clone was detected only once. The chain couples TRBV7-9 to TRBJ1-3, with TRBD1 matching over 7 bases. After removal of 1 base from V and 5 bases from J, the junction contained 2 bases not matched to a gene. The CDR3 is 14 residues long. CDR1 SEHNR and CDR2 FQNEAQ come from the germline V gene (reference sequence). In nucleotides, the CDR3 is TGTGCCAGCAGCTTAGACAGGGGTCGAAACACCATATATTTT. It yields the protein CASSLDRGRNTIYF.

CDR3 residues: CASSGLRDTNYGYTF. CDR3 bases: TGTGCCAGCAGTGGGCTGAGGGACACCAACTATGGCTACACCTTC. This sequence joins TRBV25-1 and TRBJ1-2, with D possibly TRBD1 on 6 matching bases. The V and J ends lost 4 bases and 2 bases respectively, with 14 bases between them. The CDR3 extends over 15 amino acids. Germline V gene sequence: CDR1 MGHDK, CDR2 SYGVNS.

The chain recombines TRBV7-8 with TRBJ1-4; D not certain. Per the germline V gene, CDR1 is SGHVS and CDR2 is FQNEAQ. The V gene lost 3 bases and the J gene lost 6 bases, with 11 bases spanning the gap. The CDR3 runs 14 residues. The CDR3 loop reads CASSFPEVDEKLFF. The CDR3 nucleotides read TGTGCCAGCAGCTTCCCAGAGGTTGATGAAAAACTGTTTTTT.

DNA of the CDR3: TGTGCCAGCGGTTGGGCCTTAGGTGAAAAACTGTTTTTT. Its protein product is CASGWALGEKLFF. The V call is TRBV7-6, the J call TRBJ1-4; no reliable D call. Trimming removed 8 bases from V and 7 bases from J, with 14 bases in between. The CDR3 totals 13 residues. Per germline, CDR1 SGHVS and CDR2 FNYEAQ.

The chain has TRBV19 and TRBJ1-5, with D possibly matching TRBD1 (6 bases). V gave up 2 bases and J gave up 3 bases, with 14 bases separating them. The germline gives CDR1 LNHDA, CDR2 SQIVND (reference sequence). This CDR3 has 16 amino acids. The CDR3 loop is CASSILFQGINQPQHF. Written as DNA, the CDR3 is TGTGCCAGTAGTATACTGTTTCAGGGGATCAATCAGCCCCAGCATTTT.

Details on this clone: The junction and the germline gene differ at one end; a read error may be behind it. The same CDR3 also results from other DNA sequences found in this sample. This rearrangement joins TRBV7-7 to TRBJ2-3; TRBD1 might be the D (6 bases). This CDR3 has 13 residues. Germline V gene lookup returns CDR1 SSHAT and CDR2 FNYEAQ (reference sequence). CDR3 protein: CASSLQGTDTQYF. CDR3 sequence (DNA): TGTGCTAGCAGCTTGCAGGGGACAGATACGCAGTATTTT. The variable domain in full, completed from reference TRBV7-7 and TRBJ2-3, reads GAGVSQSPRYKVTKRGQDVTLRCDPISSHATLYWYQQALGQGPEFLTYFNYEAQPDKSGLPSDRFSAERPEGSISTLTIQRTEQRDSAMYRCASSLQGTDTQYFGPGTRLTVL.

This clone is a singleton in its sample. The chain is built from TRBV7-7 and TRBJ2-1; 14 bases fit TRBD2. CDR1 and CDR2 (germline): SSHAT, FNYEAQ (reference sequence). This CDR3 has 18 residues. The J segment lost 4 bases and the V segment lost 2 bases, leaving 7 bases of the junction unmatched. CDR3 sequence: CASSLSPGLAGDYNEQFF. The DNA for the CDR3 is TGTGCCAGCAGCTTATCGCCGGGACTAGCGGGGGATTACAATGAGCAGTTCTTC.

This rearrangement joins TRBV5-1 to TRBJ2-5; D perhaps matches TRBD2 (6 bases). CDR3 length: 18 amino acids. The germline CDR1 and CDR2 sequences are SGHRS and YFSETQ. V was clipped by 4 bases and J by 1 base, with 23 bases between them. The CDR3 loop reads CASSPSPALALGQETQYF. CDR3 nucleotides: TGCGCCAGCAGCCCTTCCCCTGCACTAGCATTGGGCCAAGAGACCCAGTACTTC.

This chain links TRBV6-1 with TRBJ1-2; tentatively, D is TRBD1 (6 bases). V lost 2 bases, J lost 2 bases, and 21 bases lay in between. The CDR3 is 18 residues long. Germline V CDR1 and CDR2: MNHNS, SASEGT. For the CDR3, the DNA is TGTGCCAGCAGTGAAACGGACAGACCCATTCCTAAGAACTATGGCTACACCTTC. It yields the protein CASSETDRPIPKNYGYTF.

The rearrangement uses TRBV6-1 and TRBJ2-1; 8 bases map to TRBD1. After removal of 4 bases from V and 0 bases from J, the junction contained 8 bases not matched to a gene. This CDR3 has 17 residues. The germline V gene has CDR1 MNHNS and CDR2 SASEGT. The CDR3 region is CASSVEKDRASYNEQFF. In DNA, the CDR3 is TGTGCCAGCAGTGTAGAAAAGGACAGGGCCTCCTACAATGAGCAGTTCTTC.

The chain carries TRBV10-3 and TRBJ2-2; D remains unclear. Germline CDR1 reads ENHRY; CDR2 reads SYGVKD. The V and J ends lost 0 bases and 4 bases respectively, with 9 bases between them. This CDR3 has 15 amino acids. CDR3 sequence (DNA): TGTGCCATCAGTGAGTCGGCTTCGGGCACCGGGGAGCTGTTTTTT. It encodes CAISESASGTGELFF.

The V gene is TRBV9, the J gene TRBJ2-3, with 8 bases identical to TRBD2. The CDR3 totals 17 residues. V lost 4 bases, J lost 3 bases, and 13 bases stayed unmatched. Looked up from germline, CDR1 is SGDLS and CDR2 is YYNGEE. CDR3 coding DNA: TGTGCCAGCAGCCTGCGGGGGGACCAAGGGGGAACAGATACGCAGTATTTT. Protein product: CASSLRGDQGGTDTQYF.

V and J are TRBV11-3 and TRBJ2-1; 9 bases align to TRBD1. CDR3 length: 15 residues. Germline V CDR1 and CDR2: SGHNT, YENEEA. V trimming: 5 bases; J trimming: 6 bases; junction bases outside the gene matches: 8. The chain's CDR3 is CASSLGDRVTNEQFF. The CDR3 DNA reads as TGTGCCAGCAGCCTTGGGGACAGGGTGACCAATGAGCAGTTCTTC.

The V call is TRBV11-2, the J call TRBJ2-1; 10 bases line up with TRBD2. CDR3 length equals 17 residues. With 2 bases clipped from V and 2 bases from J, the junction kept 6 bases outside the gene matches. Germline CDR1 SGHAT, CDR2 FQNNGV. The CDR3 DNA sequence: TGTGCCAGCAGCTTAAGGGGTAGCGGGGGGCCCTACAATGAGCAGTTCTTC. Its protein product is CASSLRGSGGPYNEQFF.